A selection of T cell receptor beta chains follows, all from one sample in a study of cytomegalovirus exposure and HLA in healthy donors. Method: immunoSEQ multiplex PCR; TCRdb's copy keeps in-frame clones and lacks some. The sample holds 80,000 to 100,000 clones, approximately 70% seen once. The sequenced sample was PBMCs. These receptors came from a man aged 45 to 65 in good health and CMV-seronegative. Each CDR3 is given without its conserved first and last residue.

CDR3aa	j_gene	v_gene
ASSPDRGRDGYT	TRBJ1-2	TRBV7-9
ASSSWEKETQY	TRBJ2-5	TRBV6-5
ASSPGRDNEQF	TRBJ2-1	TRBV18
ASSQLPGVNSDTQY	TRBJ2-3	TRBV4-3
ASSEGAGTSGGALQETQY	TRBJ2-5	TRBV9
ASSLLTGGYEQY	TRBJ2-7	TRBV5-6
ASSQDWANRNEKLF	TRBJ1-4	TRBV4-1
ASSQDGTVADTQY	TRBJ2-3	TRBV4-1
ATSRGQGVVNEQF	TRBJ2-1	TRBV15
ASSLSGTANEKLF	TRBJ1-4	TRBV6-5
ASRHSLKETQY	TRBJ2-5	TRBV7-9
ASSGTGRLTNYGYT	TRBJ1-2	TRBV6-1
ASSPTGGYNSPLH	TRBJ1-6	TRBV5-4
SVRTGNTEAF	TRBJ1-1	TRBV29-1
ASSGWGTASYNEQF	TRBJ2-1	TRBV6-1
ASSESGNNEQF	TRBJ2-1	TRBV6-1
ASSPTGANTEAF	TRBJ1-1	TRBV6-1
ASSRLQGAVDTQY	TRBJ2-3	TRBV18